Following are 10 T cell receptor beta chains from one sample sequenced in a study of lymphopenia after photon versus proton radiotherapy. Clones were sequenced by immunoSEQ multiplex PCR, and TCRdb holds only the in-frame ones, with some missing. The sample contains 10,000 to 15,000 clones, 88% of which appear only once. The sample here was peripheral blood, taken from a patient treated with photon-based radiotherapy. The origin of the receptors is a man between 60 and 75 years old with pancreatic cancer.

The chain is built from TRBV7-2 and TRBJ2-5, with TRBD1 as a possible D gene (5 bases). The CDR3 totals 14 residues. The germline V gene has CDR1 SGHTA and CDR2 FQGNSA. The V and J ends lost 5 bases and 7 bases respectively, with 17 bases between them. This chain's CDR3 is CASSLSRPQGTQYF. DNA for the CDR3: TGTGCCAGCAGCCTAAGTAGGCCTCAGGGGACCCAGTACTTC.

The chain is built from TRBV5-1 and TRBJ2-5; tentatively, D is TRBD2 (7 bases). Between the trimmed V and J ends, which lost 6 bases and 1 base, there was a span of 13 bases. Germline values: CDR1 SGHRS, CDR2 YFSETQ. The CDR3 is 14 residues long. Here the CDR3 DNA reads TGCGCCAGCACGCTCGGGGGGCCCCAAGAGACCCAGTACTTC. Protein sequence: CASTLGGPQETQYF.

J is TRBJ1-6 and V is TRBV9, with 8 bases identical to TRBD1. CDR1 SGDLS and CDR2 YYNGEE come from the germline V gene. V was clipped by 3 bases and J by 10 bases; unmatched bases: 6. The CDR3 contains 14 residues. The CDR3 region has the DNA TGTGCCAGCAGCGGCACAGGGGGGAGGTCACCCCTCCACTTT. It specifies CASSGTGGRSPLHF.

The chain employs TRBV12-5 and TRBJ2-7; a weak D match, TRBD1 (5 bases). This CDR3 has 13 amino acids. Germline V lookup: CDR1 LGHNT, CDR2 FRNRAP. Trimming removed 1 base from V and 5 bases from J, with 9 bases in between. Written as DNA, the CDR3 is TGTGCTAGTGGTTTGGACAGGCTGCACGAGCAGTACTTC. This codes for CASGLDRLHEQYF.

This chain connects TRBV6-5 to TRBJ2-7; D call uncertain. V was cut by 0 bases and J by 4 bases, with 10 bases left in between. Germline-derived CDR1 and CDR2 are MNHEY and SVGAGI. CDR3 length equals 14 residues. The CDR3 loop reads CASSYSNSDYEQYF. The DNA for the CDR3 is TGTGCCAGCAGTTACTCGAATTCAGATTACGAGCAGTACTTC.

V gene TRBV10-3 combines with J gene TRBJ2-7; D is perhaps TRBD1 (5 bases). The CDR3 consists of 14 residues. Germline CDR1 ENHRY, CDR2 SYGVKD. V was cut by 3 bases and J by 1 base, with 10 bases left in between. CDR3 in DNA: TGTGCCATCAGTGAAAGGGGCAGATCCTACGAGCAGTACTTC. Its translation: CAISERGRSYEQYF.

This chain uses TRBV7-2 with TRBJ2-3; the D is unclear. CDR1 is SGHTA, CDR2 FQGNSA, per germline. V was trimmed by 2 bases and J by 4 bases, leaving 10 bases between them. CDR3 length: 14 residues. CDR3: CASSLSQSADTQYF. The CDR3 DNA follows: TGTGCCAGCAGCTTAAGCCAGTCCGCAGATACGCAGTATTTT.

This clone has just a few counts. The V call is TRBV6-1, the J call TRBJ1-6; D unclear. Between the trimmed V and J ends, which lost 8 bases and 7 bases, there was a span of 9 bases. The CDR3 is 12 amino acids. CDR1 and CDR2 (germline): MNHNS, SASEGT. CDR3 loop: CASGRTNSPLHF. The CDR3 DNA sequence: TGTGCCAGCGGCCGGACGAATTCACCCCTCCACTTT.

This chain connects TRBV4-1 to TRBJ2-1; perhaps TRBD2 as D (7 bases). The CDR3 totals 19 residues. Germline V gene data show CDR1 as MGHRA and CDR2 as YSYEKL. V was clipped by 0 bases and J by 2 bases, with 20 bases between them. DNA of the CDR3: TGCGCCAGCAGCCAAGACCTCAACCGGGGGGCGACTCCCTACAATGAGCAGTTCTTC. It is translated as CASSQDLNRGATPYNEQFF.

V gene TRBV29-1 combines with J gene TRBJ1-2; D is uncertain. CDR1 is SQVTM, CDR2 ANQGSEA, per germline. V lost 4 bases and J lost 0, with 9 bases in between. The CDR3 is made up of 13 amino acids. The DNA of the CDR3 is TGCAGCGTTGGGGAGAGAGCTAACTATGGCTACACCTTC. It yields the protein CSVGERANYGYTF.